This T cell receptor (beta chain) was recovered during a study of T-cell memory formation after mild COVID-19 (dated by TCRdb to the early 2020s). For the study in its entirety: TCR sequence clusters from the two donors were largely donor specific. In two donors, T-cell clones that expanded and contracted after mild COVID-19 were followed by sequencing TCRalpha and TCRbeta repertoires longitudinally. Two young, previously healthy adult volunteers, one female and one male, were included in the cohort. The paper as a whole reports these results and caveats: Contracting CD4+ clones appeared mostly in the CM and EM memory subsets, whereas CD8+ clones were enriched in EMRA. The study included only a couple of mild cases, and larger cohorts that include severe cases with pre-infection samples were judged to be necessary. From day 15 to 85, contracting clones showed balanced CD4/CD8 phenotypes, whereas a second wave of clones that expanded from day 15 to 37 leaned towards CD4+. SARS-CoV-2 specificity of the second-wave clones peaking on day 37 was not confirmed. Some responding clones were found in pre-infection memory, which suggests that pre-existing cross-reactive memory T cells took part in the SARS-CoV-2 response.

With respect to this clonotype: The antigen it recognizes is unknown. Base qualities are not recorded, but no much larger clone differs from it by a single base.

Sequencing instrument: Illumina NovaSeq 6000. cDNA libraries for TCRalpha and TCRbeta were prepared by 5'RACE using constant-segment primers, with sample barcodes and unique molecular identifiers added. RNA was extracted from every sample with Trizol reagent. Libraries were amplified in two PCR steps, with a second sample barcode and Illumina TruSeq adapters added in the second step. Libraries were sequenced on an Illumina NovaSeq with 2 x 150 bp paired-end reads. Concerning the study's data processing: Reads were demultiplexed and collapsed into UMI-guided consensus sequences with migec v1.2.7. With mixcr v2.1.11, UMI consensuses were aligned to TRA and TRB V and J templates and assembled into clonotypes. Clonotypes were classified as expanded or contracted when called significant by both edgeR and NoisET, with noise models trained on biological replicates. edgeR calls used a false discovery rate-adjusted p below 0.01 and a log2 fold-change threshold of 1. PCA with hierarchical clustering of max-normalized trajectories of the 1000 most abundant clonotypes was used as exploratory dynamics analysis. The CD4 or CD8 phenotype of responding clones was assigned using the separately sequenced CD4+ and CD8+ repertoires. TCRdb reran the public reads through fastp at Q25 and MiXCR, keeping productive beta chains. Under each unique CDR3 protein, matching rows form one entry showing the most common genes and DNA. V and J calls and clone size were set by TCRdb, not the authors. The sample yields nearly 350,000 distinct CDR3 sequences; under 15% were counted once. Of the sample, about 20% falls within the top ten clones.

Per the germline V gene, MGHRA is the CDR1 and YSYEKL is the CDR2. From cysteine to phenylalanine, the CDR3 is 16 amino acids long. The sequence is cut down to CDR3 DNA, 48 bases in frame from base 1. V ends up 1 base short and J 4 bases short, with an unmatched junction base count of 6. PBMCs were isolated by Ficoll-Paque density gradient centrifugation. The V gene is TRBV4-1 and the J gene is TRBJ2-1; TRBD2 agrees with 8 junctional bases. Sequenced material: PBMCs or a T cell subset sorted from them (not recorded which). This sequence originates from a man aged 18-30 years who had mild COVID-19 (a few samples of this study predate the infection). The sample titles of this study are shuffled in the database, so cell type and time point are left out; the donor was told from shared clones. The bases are TGCGCCAGCAGCCAAGGCATAGCGGGGATTTACAATGAGCAGTTCTTC. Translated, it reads CASSQGIAGIYNEQFF.